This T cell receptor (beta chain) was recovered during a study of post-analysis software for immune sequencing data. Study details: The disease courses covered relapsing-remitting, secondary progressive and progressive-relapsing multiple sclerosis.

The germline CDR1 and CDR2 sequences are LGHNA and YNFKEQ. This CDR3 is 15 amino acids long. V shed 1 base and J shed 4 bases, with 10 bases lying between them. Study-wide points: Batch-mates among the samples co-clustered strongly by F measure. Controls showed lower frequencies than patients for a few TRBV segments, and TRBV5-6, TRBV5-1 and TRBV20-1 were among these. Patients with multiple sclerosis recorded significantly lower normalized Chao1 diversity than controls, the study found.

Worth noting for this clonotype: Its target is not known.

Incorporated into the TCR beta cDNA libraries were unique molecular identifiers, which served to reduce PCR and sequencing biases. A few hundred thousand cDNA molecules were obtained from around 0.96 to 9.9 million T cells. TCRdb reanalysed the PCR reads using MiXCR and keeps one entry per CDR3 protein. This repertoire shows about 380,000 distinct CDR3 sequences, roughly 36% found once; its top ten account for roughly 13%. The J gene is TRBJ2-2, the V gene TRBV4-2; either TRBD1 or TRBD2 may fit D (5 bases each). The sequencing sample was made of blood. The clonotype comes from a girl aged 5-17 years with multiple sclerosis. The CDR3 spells CASSQGKRGTGELFF. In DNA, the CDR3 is TGTGCCAGCAGCCAAGGGAAGAGGGGCACCGGGGAGCTGTTTTTT.